The 13 T cell receptor beta chains reported below all come from one sample, sequenced in a study of cytomegalovirus exposure and HLA in healthy donors. PCR primers comprised 60 Vbeta and 13 Jbeta primers. Here immunoSEQ multiplex PCR was the method, and the copy in TCRdb shows in-frame clones only, minus some. The sample includes about 250,000 clones, 80% of them seen just once. The sequencing input was PBMCs. The receptor set was obtained from a girl aged 2 to 9 in good health and CMV-seronegative.

The chain is built from TRBV29-1 and TRBJ2-5, with 7 bases fitting TRBD2. Germline trimming cut 0 bases from V and 4 bases from J; bases unmatched to any gene: 17. The CDR3 consists of 18 residues. Germline lookup yields CDR1 SQVTM and CDR2 ANQGSEA. The CDR3 coding sequence is TGCAGCGTTGAAGATCGGCTAGCGGCTCACTCTTTTCGAGAGACCCAGTACTTC. Translation gives CSVEDRLAAHSFRETQYF. The whole variable domain, filled in from reference TRBV29-1 and TRBJ2-5, reads SAVISQKPSRDICQRGTSLTIQCQVDSQVTMMFWYRQQPGQSLTLIATANQGSEATYESGFVIDKFPISRPNLTFSTLTVSNMSPEDSSIYLCSVEDRLAAHSFRETQYFGPGTRLLVL.

This chain joins TRBV28 and TRBJ1-4, with D unclear. CDR1 is MDHEN and CDR2 is SYDVKM in the germline V gene. V lost 3 bases, J lost 6 bases, and 8 bases lay in between. This CDR3 contains 13 residues. The CDR3 is CASSLGGDEKLFF. The DNA for the CDR3 is TGTGCCAGCAGTTTGGGCGGGGATGAAAAACTGTTTTTT.

The chain has TRBV28 and TRBJ2-5; 7 bases line up with TRBD1. Losses at the gene ends were 4 bases for V and 5 bases for J; bases not matched to a gene: 13. The germline CDR1 and CDR2 sequences are MDHEN and SYDVKM. This CDR3 has 16 amino acids. The CDR3 region is CASSSTGLGYTETQYF. Written as DNA, the CDR3 is TGTGCCAGCAGTTCGACAGGGCTAGGATATACGGAGACCCAGTACTTC.

The chain has TRBV7-3 and TRBJ2-3; 13 bases are a match to TRBD2. CDR1 is SGHTA, CDR2 FQGTGA, per germline. Unmatched junction bases numbered 3, after V lost 4 bases and J lost 2 bases. The CDR3 length is 16 residues. CDR3 DNA sequence: TGTGCCAGCAGCTCTGGGACTAGCGGGGACACAGATACGCAGTATTTT. The encoded protein is CASSSGTSGDTDTQYF.

V usage is TRBV6-1 and J usage is TRBJ2-7; D gene uncertain. The germline V and J ends were trimmed by 0 bases and 2 bases, with 5 bases remaining between them. The CDR3 has 13 residues. Germline assignment: CDR1 MNHNS and CDR2 SASEGT. This chain's CDR3 is CASSEALTYEQYF. The CDR3 coding sequence is TGTGCCAGCAGTGAAGCCCTAACCTACGAGCAGTACTTC.

The chain links TRBV19 to TRBJ1-2; 12 bases fit TRBD1. The CDR3 is 14 amino acids. V trimming: 5 bases; J trimming: 8 bases; junction bases outside the gene matches: 6. Per the germline V gene, CDR1 is LNHDA and CDR2 is SQIVND (reference sequence). CDR3 coding DNA: TGTGCCAGTAGTGCCGGGACAGGGGGCCTCGGCTACACCTTC. Translation: CASSAGTGGLGYTF.

The chain has TRBV30 and TRBJ1-5; TRBD1 aligns across 9 bases. The trim removed 7 bases at V and 7 bases at J, leaving 8 bases unmatched. The CDR3 is 13 residues long. Germline V gene lookup returns CDR1 GTSNPN and CDR2 SVGIG (reference sequence). CDR3 sequence reads: CASETGGGQPQHF. CDR3 nucleotides: TGTGCCTCAGAGACAGGGGGAGGCCAGCCCCAGCATTTT. Combining the CDR3 with reference TRBV30 and TRBJ1-5 gives the whole variable domain SQTIHQWPATLVQPVGSPLSLECTVEGTSNPNLYWYRQAAGRGLQLLFYSVGIGQISSEVPQNLSASRPQDRQFILSSKKLLLSDSGFYLCASETGGGQPQHFGDGTRLSIL.

This chain joins TRBV6-6 and TRBJ2-6, with D unclear. V lost 5 bases to trimming and J lost 1 base, with 9 bases between them. The CDR3 length is 15 residues. Germline V gene lookup returns CDR1 MNHNY and CDR2 SVGAGI (reference sequence). The CDR3 DNA reads as TGTGCCAGCAGTCCTCGGCGGTCTGGGGCCAACGTCCTGACTTTC. It codes for CASSPRRSGANVLTF.

Worth noting for this clone: One end of the junction varies from germline; a read error may be responsible. The genes are TRBV27 and TRBJ1-2; D is possibly TRBD1 (5 bases). CDR1 and CDR2 (germline): MNHEY, SMNVEV (reference sequence). CDR3 length: 15 residues. The CDR3 region has the DNA TGTGCCAGCAGTCTATCGGGACCTGGGGGGAATGGCTACACCTTC. Its protein product is CASSLSGPGGNGYTF.

The V and J genes are TRBV27 and TRBJ2-7; no definite D call. The CDR3 sequence is 13 residues long. CDR1 and CDR2 from the germline V gene are MNHEY and SMNVEV (reference sequence). V dropped 4 bases and J dropped 1 base, with 8 bases sitting between them. CDR3 sequence reads: CASSSSRSYEQYF. DNA of the CDR3: TGTGCCAGCAGTTCATCCCGTTCCTACGAGCAGTACTTC.

V and J are TRBV27 and TRBJ1-2, with 9 bases that match TRBD1. After removal of 5 bases from V and 5 bases from J, the junction contained 9 bases not matched to a gene. This CDR3 is 15 amino acids long. Germline-derived CDR1 and CDR2 are MNHEY and SMNVEV (reference sequence). The CDR3 DNA is TGTGCCAGCAGTCCCGGGGACAGGGCCACATATGGCTACACCTTC. Protein sequence: CASSPGDRATYGYTF.

The chain has TRBV28 and TRBJ2-5; a possible D gene is TRBD2 (5 bases). This CDR3 region has 12 residues. Germline-derived CDR1 and CDR2 are MDHEN and SYDVKM. Deletions cut 4 bases from V and 2 bases from J, with 5 bases between. CDR3: CASSWTQETQYF. The CDR3 bases are TGTGCCAGCAGTTGGACTCAAGAGACCCAGTACTTC. Variable domain in full (rest from reference TRBV28 and TRBJ2-5): DVKVTQSSRYLVKRTGEKVFLECVQDMDHENMFWYRQDPGLGLRLIYFSYDVKMKEKGDIPEGYSVSREKKERFSLILESASTNQTSMYLCASSWTQETQYFGPGTRLLVL.

The chain links TRBV4-1 to TRBJ1-2, with D perhaps matching TRBD1 (5 bases). The CDR3 is made up of 15 amino acids. Per germline, CDR1 MGHRA and CDR2 YSYEKL. The V end was cut by 5 bases, the J end by 3 bases, with 16 bases between. CDR3 nucleotides: TGCGCCAGCAGCTACCGGGACTCGGAGGACTATGGCTACACCTTC. This translates into CASSYRDSEDYGYTF.